This T cell receptor beta chain was sequenced for a study of regulatory T cells in long-lasting Graves disease. Study-level points and caveats: Public clonotype sharing was higher in persistent than newly diagnosed patients. Having only a small sample size may have limited accuracy.

HTBI primers from iRepertoire and Arm-PCR of CDR3 regions yielded the TCR beta libraries. TCRdb ran MiXCR on the multiplex PCR reads and lists one entry per CDR3 protein. In the table there are about 380,000 distinct CDR3 sequences, around 15% of which are singletons. This clonotype was recorded a few times. Its target is not known. Time point of the sample: newly diagnosed GD, antithyroid drugs for less than 3 months. There was RNA extracted from PBMCs, and the TCR library was made from it. A roughly 8.6-milliliter sample of peripheral blood was drawn into EDTA tubes. The TCR sequence derives from a female donor with Graves disease. The input for sequencing was peripheral blood mononuclear cells (PBMCs), taken at new diagnosis, from a patient treated with antithyroid drugs.

The CDR3 reads CASSVLEFGNTIYF. In DNA form, the CDR3 reads TGTGCCAGCAGCGTACTCGAGTTTGGAAACACCATATATTTT. The rearrangement links TRBV9 to TRBJ1-3; D gene unclear. Trimming removed 1 base from V and 3 bases from J, with 8 bases in between. The CDR3 extends over 14 amino acids. Germline CDR1 reads SGDLS; CDR2 reads YYNGEE.